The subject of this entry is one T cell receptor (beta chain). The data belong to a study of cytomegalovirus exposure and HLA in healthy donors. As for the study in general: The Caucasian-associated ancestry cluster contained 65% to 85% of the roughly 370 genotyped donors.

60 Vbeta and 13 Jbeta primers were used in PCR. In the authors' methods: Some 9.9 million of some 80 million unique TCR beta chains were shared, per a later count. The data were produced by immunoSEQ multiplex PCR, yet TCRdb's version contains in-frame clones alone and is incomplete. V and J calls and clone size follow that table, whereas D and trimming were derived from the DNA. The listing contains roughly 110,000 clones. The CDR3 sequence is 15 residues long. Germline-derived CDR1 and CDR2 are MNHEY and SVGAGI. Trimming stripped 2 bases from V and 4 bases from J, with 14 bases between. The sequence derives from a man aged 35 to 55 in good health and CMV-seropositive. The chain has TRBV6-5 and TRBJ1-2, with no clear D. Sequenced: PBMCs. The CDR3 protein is CASSYLSGSGYGYTF. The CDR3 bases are TGTGCCAGCAGTTACCTTTCTGGATCAGGCTATGGCTACACCTTC.